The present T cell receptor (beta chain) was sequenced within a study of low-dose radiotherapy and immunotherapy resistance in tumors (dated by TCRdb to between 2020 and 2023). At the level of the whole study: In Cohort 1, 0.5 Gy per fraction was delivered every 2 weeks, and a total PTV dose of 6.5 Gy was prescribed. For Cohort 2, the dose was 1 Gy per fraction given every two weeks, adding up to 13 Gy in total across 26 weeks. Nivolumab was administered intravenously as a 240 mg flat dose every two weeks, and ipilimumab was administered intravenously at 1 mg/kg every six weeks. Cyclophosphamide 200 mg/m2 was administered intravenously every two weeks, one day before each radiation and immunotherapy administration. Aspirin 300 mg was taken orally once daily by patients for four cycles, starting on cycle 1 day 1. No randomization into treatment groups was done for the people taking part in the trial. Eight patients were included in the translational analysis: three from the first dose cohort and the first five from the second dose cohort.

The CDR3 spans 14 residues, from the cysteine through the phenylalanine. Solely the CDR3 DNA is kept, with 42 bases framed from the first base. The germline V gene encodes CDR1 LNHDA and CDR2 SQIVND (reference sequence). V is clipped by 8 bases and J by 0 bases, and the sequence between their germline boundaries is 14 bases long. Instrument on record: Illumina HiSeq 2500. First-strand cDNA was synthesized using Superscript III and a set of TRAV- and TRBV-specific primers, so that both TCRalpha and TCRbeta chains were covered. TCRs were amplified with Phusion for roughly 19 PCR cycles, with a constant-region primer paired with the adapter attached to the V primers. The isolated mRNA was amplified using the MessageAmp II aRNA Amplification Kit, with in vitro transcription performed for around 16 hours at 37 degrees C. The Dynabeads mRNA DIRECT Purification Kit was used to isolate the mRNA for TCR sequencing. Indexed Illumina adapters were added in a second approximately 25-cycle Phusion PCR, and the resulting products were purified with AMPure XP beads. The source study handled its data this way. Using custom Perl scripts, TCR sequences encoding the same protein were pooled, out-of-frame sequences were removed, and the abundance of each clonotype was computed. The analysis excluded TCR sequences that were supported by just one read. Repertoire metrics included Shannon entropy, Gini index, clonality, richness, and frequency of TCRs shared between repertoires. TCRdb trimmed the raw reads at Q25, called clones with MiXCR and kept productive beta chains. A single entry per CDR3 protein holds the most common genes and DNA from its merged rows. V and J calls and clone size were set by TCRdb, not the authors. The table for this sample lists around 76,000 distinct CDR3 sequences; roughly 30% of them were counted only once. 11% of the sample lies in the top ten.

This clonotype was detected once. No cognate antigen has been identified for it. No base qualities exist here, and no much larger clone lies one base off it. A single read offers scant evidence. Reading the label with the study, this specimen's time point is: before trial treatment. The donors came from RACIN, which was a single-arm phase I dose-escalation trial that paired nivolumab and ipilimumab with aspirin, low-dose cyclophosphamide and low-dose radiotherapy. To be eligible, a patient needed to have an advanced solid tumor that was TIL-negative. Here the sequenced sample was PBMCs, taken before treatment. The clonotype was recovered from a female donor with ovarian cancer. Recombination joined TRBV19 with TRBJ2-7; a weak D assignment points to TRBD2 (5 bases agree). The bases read TGTGCCAGTGGTCCGGACTTCGCCTCCTACGAGCAGTACTTC. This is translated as CASGPDFASYEQYF.